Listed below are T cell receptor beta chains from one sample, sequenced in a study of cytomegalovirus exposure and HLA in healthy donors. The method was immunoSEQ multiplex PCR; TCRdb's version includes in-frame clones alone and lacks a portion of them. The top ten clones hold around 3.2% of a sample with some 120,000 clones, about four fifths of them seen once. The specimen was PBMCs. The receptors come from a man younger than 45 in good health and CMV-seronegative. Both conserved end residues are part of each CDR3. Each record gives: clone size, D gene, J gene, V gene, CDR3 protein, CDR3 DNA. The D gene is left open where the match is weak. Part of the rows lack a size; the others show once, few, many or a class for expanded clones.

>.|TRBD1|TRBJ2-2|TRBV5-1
CASSTGQGTGELFF
TGCGCCAGCAGCACGGGACAGGGTACCGGGGAGCTGTTTTTT
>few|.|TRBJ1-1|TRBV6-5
CASSQQGGAHEAFF
TGTGCCAGCAGTCAGCAAGGGGGAGCCCATGAAGCTTTCTTT
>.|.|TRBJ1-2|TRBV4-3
CASSQGGLGTGYTF
TGCGCCAGCAGCCAAGGGGGACTGGGAACTGGCTACACCTTC
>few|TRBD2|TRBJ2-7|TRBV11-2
CASSRTGGGGEQYF
TGTGCCAGCAGCCGAACCGGGGGGGGAGGCGAGCAGTACTTC
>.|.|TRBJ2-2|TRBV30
CAWSVLLAGELFF
TGTGCCTGGAGTGTACTGTTGGCCGGGGAGCTGTTTTTT
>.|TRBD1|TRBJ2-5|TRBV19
CASSPPTGGVETQYF
TGTGCCAGTAGTCCCCCGACAGGGGGCGTGGAGACCCAGTACTTC
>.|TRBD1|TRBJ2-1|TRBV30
CAWSGGPDRDYNEQFF
TGTGCCTGGAGTGGAGGTCCGGACAGGGATTACAATGAGCAGTTCTTC
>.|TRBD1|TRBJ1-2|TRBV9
CASSVGVTGPNYGYTF
TGTGCCAGCAGCGTAGGGGTGACAGGGCCTAACTATGGCTACACCTTC
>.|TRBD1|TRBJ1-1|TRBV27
CASSSPGQGWWTEAFF
TGTGCCAGCAGCTCACCGGGACAGGGCTGGTGGACTGAAGCTTTCTTT
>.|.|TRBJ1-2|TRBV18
CASSPGQGYTF
TGTGCCAGCTCACCCGGACAGGGCTACACCTTC
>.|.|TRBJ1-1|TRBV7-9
CSSSFGGTEAFF
TGTTCCAGCAGCTTCGGGGGCACTGAAGCTTTCTTT
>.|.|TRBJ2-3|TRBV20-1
CSAESGDTQYF
TGCAGTGCAGAGAGCGGTGATACGCAGTATTTT
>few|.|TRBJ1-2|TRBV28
CASTRTAYGYTF
TGTGCCAGCACCAGGACAGCCTATGGCTACACCTTC
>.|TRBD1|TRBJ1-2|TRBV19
CASLAGGLRGYTF
TGTGCCAGTCTTGCAGGGGGTCTGCGAGGCTACACCTTC
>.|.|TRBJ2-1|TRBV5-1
CASSLDTGEQFF
TGCGCCAGCAGCTTGGATACAGGCGAGCAGTTCTTC
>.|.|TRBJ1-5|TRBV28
CASSFRRTPPYYQPQHF
TGTGCCAGCAGTTTTCGAAGGACACCGCCATACTATCAGCCCCAGCATTTT
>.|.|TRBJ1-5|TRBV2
CASSVLAQPQHF
TGTGCCAGCAGTGTTTTGGCTCAGCCCCAGCATTTT
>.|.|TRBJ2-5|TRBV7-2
CASSPLVAGRGETQYF
TGTGCCAGCAGCCCTCTCGTGGCGGGGCGCGGAGAGACCCAGTACTTC
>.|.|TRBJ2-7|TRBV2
CASSESGEQYF
TGTGCCAGCAGTGAATCCGGCGAGCAGTACTTC
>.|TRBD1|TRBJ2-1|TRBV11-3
CASSSDRARNEQFF
TGTGCCAGCAGCTCCGACAGGGCTAGGAATGAGCAGTTCTTC
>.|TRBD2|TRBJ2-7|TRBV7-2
CASSYRGSGIGEQYF
TGTGCCAGCAGCTACCGGGGGAGCGGGATAGGGGAGCAGTACTTC
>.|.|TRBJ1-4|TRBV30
CAWSGQAGEKLFF
TGTGCCTGGAGTGGACAAGCGGGTGAAAAACTGTTTTTT
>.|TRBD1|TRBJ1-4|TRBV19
CASSPSRRQGGEKLFF
TGTGCCAGTAGTCCTAGTAGAAGACAGGGGGGTGAAAAACTGTTTTTT
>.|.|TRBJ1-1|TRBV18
CASSRTLGSRMNTEAFF
TGTGCCAGCTCACGGACTCTGGGCTCCCGGATGAACACTGAAGCTTTCTTT
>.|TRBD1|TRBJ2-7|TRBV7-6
CASSPSGGVTGGEQYF
TGTGCCAGCAGCCCCTCGGGAGGAGTGACAGGGGGCGAGCAGTACTTC
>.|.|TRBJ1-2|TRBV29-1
CSVGRGGDYGYTF
TGCAGCGTTGGTCGAGGAGGAGACTATGGCTACACCTTC
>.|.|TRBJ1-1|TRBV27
CASSWSGVFTEAFF
TGTGCCAGCAGTTGGTCAGGGGTGTTCACTGAAGCTTTCTTT
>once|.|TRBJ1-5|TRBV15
CATSRDRERNQPQHF
TGTGCCACCAGCAGAGATCGGGAGCGCAATCAGCCCCAGCATTTT
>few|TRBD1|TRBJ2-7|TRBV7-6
CASSSQGQGGEQYF
TGTGCCAGCAGCTCCCAAGGACAGGGTGGTGAGCAGTACTTC
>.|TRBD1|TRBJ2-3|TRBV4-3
CASSQGQGHTDTQYF
TGCGCCAGCAGCCAAGGACAGGGACACACAGATACGCAGTATTTT
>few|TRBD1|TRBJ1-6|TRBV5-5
CASSRNDRGFHF
TGTGCCAGCAGTAGAAATGACAGGGGTTTCCACTTT
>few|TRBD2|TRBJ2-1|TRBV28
CASSLAGGPVNEQFF
TGTGCCAGCAGTTTAGCGGGAGGGCCGGTCAATGAGCAGTTCTTC
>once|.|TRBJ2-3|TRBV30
CAWSGSPGVPSTDTQYF
TGTGCCTGGAGTGGATCTCCGGGAGTGCCGAGCACAGATACGCAGTATTTT
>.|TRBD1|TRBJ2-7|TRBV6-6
CASSVPGTGDYEQYF
TGTGCCAGCAGCGTACCCGGGACAGGGGATTACGAGCAGTACTTC
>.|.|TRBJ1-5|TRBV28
CASSLPGNNQPQHF
TGTGCCAGCAGTTTACCAGGGAACAATCAGCCCCAGCATTTT
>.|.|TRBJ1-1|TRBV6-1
CASTSGSTLHTEAFF
TGTGCCAGCACCAGCGGATCCACATTACACACTGAAGCTTTCTTT
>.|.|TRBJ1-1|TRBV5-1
CASSLAGNTEAFF
TGCGCCAGCAGCTTGGCGGGGAACACTGAAGCTTTCTTT